The T cell receptor (beta chain) under discussion was sequenced for a study of sequential checkpoint blockade in melanoma. Study summary: Arm A got nivolumab then ipilimumab; arm B the reverse, 1:1. Each arm's sequence ended with maintenance nivolumab.

Noted treatment: randomized to nivolumab then ipilimumab (arm A) or the reverse (arm B). No patient had prior DNA-damaging chemotherapy. Trimming removed 9 bases from V and 5 bases from J, with 11 bases in between. The CDR3 extends over 11 amino acids. Germline assignment: CDR1 MNHEY and CDR2 SMNVEV (reference sequence). Data came from immunoSEQ multiplex PCR; TCRdb stores just in-frame clones and leaves some out. The sample shows approximately 12,000 clones, 60% to 70% of them seen only once. The sequence was obtained from a human donor with melanoma. Source: CD8+ T cells sorted from blood (inferred from file names), taken from a patient given nivolumab and ipilimumab in sequence. This chain links TRBV27 with TRBJ2-7, with D tentatively TRBD1 (5 bases). The CDR3 is CASRQGHEQYF. CDR3 sequence (DNA): TGTGCCAGTCGGCAGGGTCACGAGCAGTACTTC.